This is a list of T cell receptor beta chains from one sample in a study of shared clonotypes between healthy human individuals. Measured with immunoSEQ multiplex PCR; TCRdb has only the in-frame clones, and not every one. The table includes fewer than 2.5 million clones, approximately 93% detected once. The sequenced material came from naive CD4+ T cells from PBMCs. These receptors all stem from a young man in good health. Some clones in this sample may be carry-over from other donors' samples. Both conserved end residues are part of each CDR3. Fields, in order: clone size, J gene, V gene, D gene, CDR3 DNA, CDR3 protein. A D gene is named only where the DNA matches it firmly. Clone size appears in some rows only: once, few, many, or a class for an expanded clone.

clone size: NA
J gene: TRBJ2-1
V gene: TRBV28
D gene: NA
CDR3 DNA: TGTGCCGGATCCTGGGGGGGCCTAGGCTACAATGAGCAGTTCTTC
CDR3 protein: CAGSWGGLGYNEQFF

clone size: NA
J gene: TRBJ2-3
V gene: TRBV5-1
D gene: NA
CDR3 DNA: TGCGCCAGCAGCCCAGCGGAGTCGCAAAAAGATACGCAGTATTTT
CDR3 protein: CASSPAESQKDTQYF

clone size: NA
J gene: TRBJ2-7
V gene: TRBV15
D gene: TRBD2
CDR3 DNA: TGTGCCACCAGCAGAACTAGCGGGCCCTCCTACGAGCAGTACTTC
CDR3 protein: CATSRTSGPSYEQYF

clone size: NA
J gene: TRBJ1-5
V gene: TRBV7-2
D gene: NA
CDR3 DNA: TGTGCCAGCAGCTTAGAACTGGGGGGGAATCAGCCCCAGCATTTT
CDR3 protein: CASSLELGGNQPQHF

clone size: NA
J gene: TRBJ2-2
V gene: TRBV4-1
D gene: TRBD1
CDR3 DNA: TGCGCCAGCAGCCAATACAGGGGCCGGTCCCCCGGGGAGCTGTTTTTT
CDR3 protein: CASSQYRGRSPGELFF

clone size: NA
J gene: TRBJ1-4
V gene: TRBV6-1
D gene: TRBD1
CDR3 DNA: TGTGCCAGCAGTGCTCGGTCGACAGGGGCAACTAATGAAAAACTGTTTTTT
CDR3 protein: CASSARSTGATNEKLFF

clone size: NA
J gene: TRBJ2-3
V gene: TRBV9
D gene: NA
CDR3 DNA: TGTGCCAGCAGCGTGGGGCAGGGAAGCACAGATACGCAGTATTTT
CDR3 protein: CASSVGQGSTDTQYF

clone size: NA
J gene: TRBJ1-1
V gene: TRBV7-3
D gene: TRBD1
CDR3 DNA: TGTGCCAGCAGCCGACAGGGGGACACTGAAGCTTTCTTT
CDR3 protein: CASSRQGDTEAFF

clone size: NA
J gene: TRBJ1-2
V gene: TRBV5-6
D gene: NA
CDR3 DNA: TGTGCCAGCAGCCCTACCGACAGTAACTATGGCTACACCTTC
CDR3 protein: CASSPTDSNYGYTF

clone size: few
J gene: TRBJ1-4
V gene: TRBV30
D gene: NA
CDR3 DNA: TGTGCCTGGACATGGCAGACCAATGAAAAACTGTTTTTT
CDR3 protein: CAWTWQTNEKLFF

clone size: NA
J gene: TRBJ2-1
V gene: TRBV29-1
D gene: TRBD1
CDR3 DNA: TGCAGCGCCGTGGGACAGGGTATTAGCAATGAGCAGTTCTTC
CDR3 protein: CSAVGQGISNEQFF

clone size: NA
J gene: TRBJ2-1
V gene: TRBV27
D gene: NA
CDR3 DNA: TGTGCCAGCAGTCGCCGAGCGGAGGCATACAATGAGCAGTTCTTC
CDR3 protein: CASSRRAEAYNEQFF

clone size: NA
J gene: TRBJ2-1
V gene: TRBV25-1
D gene: NA
CDR3 DNA: TGTGCCAGCAGTGAATTCAGGGTGGCTAACAATGAGCAGTTCTTC
CDR3 protein: CASSEFRVANNEQFF

clone size: NA
J gene: TRBJ1-4
V gene: TRBV9
D gene: NA
CDR3 DNA: TGTGCCAGCAGCGTAGAAGGACTTAATGAAAAACTGTTTTTT
CDR3 protein: CASSVEGLNEKLFF

clone size: NA
J gene: TRBJ2-7
V gene: TRBV4-3
D gene: TRBD1
CDR3 DNA: TGCGCCAGCAGAGAAGACAGGGCCTCCTACGAGCAGTACTTC
CDR3 protein: CASREDRASYEQYF

clone size: NA
J gene: TRBJ1-5
V gene: TRBV30
D gene: NA
CDR3 DNA: TGTGCCTGGAGTCACCAAACAGGCCGAGGGGTCAATCAGCCCCAGCATTTT
CDR3 protein: CAWSHQTGRGVNQPQHF

clone size: once
J gene: TRBJ1-2
V gene: TRBV29-1
D gene: TRBD1
CDR3 DNA: TGCAGCGTGACAGGGCGCGTAAACTATGGCTACACCTTC
CDR3 protein: CSVTGRVNYGYTF

clone size: NA
J gene: TRBJ2-6
V gene: TRBV5-1
D gene: NA
CDR3 DNA: TGCGCCAGCAGACGGATATCTGGGGCCAACGTCCTGACTTTC
CDR3 protein: CASRRISGANVLTF

clone size: NA
J gene: TRBJ2-5
V gene: TRBV28
D gene: NA
CDR3 DNA: TGTGCCAGCAGTTTAGGCGCGGTACTGGGAGAGACCCAGTACTTC
CDR3 protein: CASSLGAVLGETQYF

clone size: NA
J gene: TRBJ1-3
V gene: TRBV6-6
D gene: NA
CDR3 DNA: TGTGCCATCCAGGGAGAGGGAGCTGGAAACACCATATATTTT
CDR3 protein: CAIQGEGAGNTIYF

clone size: NA
J gene: TRBJ2-7
V gene: TRBV7-9
D gene: TRBD1
CDR3 DNA: TGTGCCAGCAGCTTTACTAGGGTCAGGGGGCACGAGCAGTACTTC
CDR3 protein: CASSFTRVRGHEQYF

clone size: NA
J gene: TRBJ2-2
V gene: TRBV5-1
D gene: NA
CDR3 DNA: TGCGCCAGCAGCTTGGTCGAGGGCCGGGACGGGGAGCTGTTTTTT
CDR3 protein: CASSLVEGRDGELFF

clone size: NA
J gene: TRBJ2-5
V gene: TRBV28
D gene: NA
CDR3 DNA: TGTGCCAGCAGTTTATCAGGGGGCGGGAGGGCCGTGGTGGAGACCCAGTACTTC
CDR3 protein: CASSLSGGGRAVVETQYF

clone size: NA
J gene: TRBJ2-2
V gene: TRBV5-1
D gene: NA
CDR3 DNA: TGCGCCAGCAGCTTGGATGGGGCGAATCGATACACCGGGGAGCTGTTTTTT
CDR3 protein: CASSLDGANRYTGELFF